This entry lists 21 T cell receptor beta chains sequenced from one sample in a study of post-analysis software for immune sequencing data. Carried by the TCR beta cDNA libraries were unique molecular identifiers. TCRdb used MiXCR to reprocess the PCR reads, holding one entry per CDR3 protein. In the table there are fewer than 850,000 distinct CDR3 sequences, roughly 46% of which are singletons. Their antigens remain unidentified. General study findings and limits: Patients carried roughly 5 TRBV segments more frequently than controls did, and TRBV5-6, TRBV5-1 and TRBV20-1 were among them.

Source material: blood. The receptors originated from a girl under 18 with multiple sclerosis.

The V call is TRBV7-2, the J call TRBJ2-7; TRBD2 is a possible D gene (5 bases). The CDR3 contains 14 residues. Germline-derived CDR1 and CDR2 are SGHTA and FQGNSA. Trimming took 4 bases from V and 1 from J, leaving 11 bases between them. CDR3 amino acids: CASSSYSGSYEQYF. CDR3 DNA sequence: TGTGCCAGCAGCTCATACAGCGGTTCCTACGAGCAGTACTTC. The full variable domain, with the rest looked up from reference TRBV7-2 and TRBJ2-7, is GAGVSQSPSNKVTEKGKDVELRCDPISGHTALYWYRQSLGQGLEFLIYFQGNSAPDKSGLPSDRFSAERTGGSVSTLTIQRTQQEDSAVYLCASSSYSGSYEQYFGPGTRLTVT.

The genes are TRBV5-1 and TRBJ2-7; 7 nucleotides agree with TRBD1. The CDR3 consists of 12 residues. Germline CDR1 SGHRS, CDR2 YFSETQ. Trimming took 0 bases from V and 11 from J; bases not matched to a gene: 5. The CDR3 loop is CASSLDRGLEYF. In DNA form, the CDR3 reads TGCGCCAGCAGCTTGGACAGGGGTCTAGAGTACTTC.

A word on this clonotype: A much more abundant neighbour one base away suggests this may be a read error. This sequence joins TRBV25-1 and TRBJ2-6; no clear D gene. CDR1 and CDR2 from the germline V gene are MGHDK and SYGVNS. This CDR3 is 13 amino acids long. The CDR3 DNA reads TGTGCCAGCAGGGGCTCTGGGACCAACGTCCTGACTTTC. Translated, it gives CASRGSGTNVLTF.

This chain connects TRBV7-9 to TRBJ2-3; D possibly uses TRBD1 or TRBD2 (6 bases each). Germline V gene lookup returns CDR1 SEHNR and CDR2 FQNEAQ (reference sequence). This CDR3 is 15 amino acids long. Trimming left V 5 bases short and J 4 bases short, with 16 bases between. The CDR3: CASSAAGGAADTQYF. The CDR3 DNA is TGTGCCAGCAGCGCAGCCGGGGGCGCCGCAGATACGCAGTATTTT.

This clonotype was counted only a few times. The gene calls are TRBV12-5 and TRBJ1-4; D unresolved. With 2 bases removed from V and 0 bases from J, the gap between germline ends came to 10 bases. CDR3 size: 16 residues. Germline V gene lookup returns CDR1 LGHNT and CDR2 FRNRAP. CDR3: CASGLYDGATNEKLFF. CDR3 DNA: TGTGCTAGTGGTTTGTACGACGGTGCAACTAATGAAAAACTGTTTTTT.

This chain uses TRBV29-1 with TRBJ1-1; D unclear. Germline values: CDR1 SQVTM, CDR2 ANQGSEA. This CDR3 is built from 12 residues. V lost 7 bases and J 1 base, leaving 10 bases between the germline ends. The CDR3 bases are TGCAGCGCTGTTCCAACGAACACTGAAGCTTTCTTT. It codes for CSAVPTNTEAFF. Looking up the rest from reference TRBV29-1 and TRBJ1-1 gives the full variable domain: SAVISQKPSRDICQRGTSLTIQCQVDSQVTMMFWYRQQPGQSLTLIATANQGSEATYESGFVIDKFPISRPNLTFSTLTVSNMSPEDSSIYLCSAVPTNTEAFFGQGTRLTVV.

This clonotype occurred a few times. The V and J genes are TRBV6-5 and TRBJ2-5; D possibly corresponds to TRBD2 (5 bases). This CDR3 comprises 16 residues. In germline, CDR1 is MNHEY, CDR2 SVGAGI. V lost 5 bases and J lost 4, with 20 bases in between. Here the CDR3 DNA reads TGTGCCAGCAGTCAGGAGGTTGGGGAGTGGGGAGAGACCCAGTACTTC. Protein sequence: CASSQEVGEWGETQYF.

V gene TRBV21-1 combines with J gene TRBJ2-7; TRBD1, the table's D call, lacks a check against the DNA. TRBV21-1 is a pseudogene locus. This CDR3 has 13 residues. The CDR3 reads CANAQGSLGAQYF. The CDR3 region has the DNA TGTGCCAACGCACAGGGGAGCCTCGGAGCGCAGTACTTC.

Turning to this clonotype: The junction shows a germline mismatch at one end, possibly a read error. The V gene is TRBV20-1, the J gene TRBJ2-5; 8 nucleotides match TRBD1. The CDR3 is 15 residues long. Germline V lookup: CDR1 DFQATT, CDR2 SNEGSKA (reference sequence). Written as DNA, the CDR3 is TGCAGTGCTAGAAGAAATGGACAGGGCCAAGAGGCCCAGTACTTC. This translates into CSARRNGQGQEAQYF.

V is TRBV7-3 and J is TRBJ2-1; TRBD2 aligns across 7 bases. Germline V lookup: CDR1 SGHTA, CDR2 FQGTGA. The length of the CDR3 is 17 residues. Losses at the gene ends were 5 bases for V and 0 bases for J; bases not matched to a gene: 10. For the CDR3, the DNA is TGTGCCAGCAGCCTAGACCCGCGGGGGAGCTCCTACAATGAGCAGTTCTTC. The encoded protein is CASSLDPRGSSYNEQFF.

This clonotype was recorded a few times. The rearrangement uses TRBV12-3 or TRBV12-4 and TRBJ2-4, with 14 bases identical to TRBD2. Trimming removed 4 bases from V and 13 bases from J; junction bases left unmatched: 6. This CDR3 has 14 residues. CDR3 sequence reads: CASSSPGLAGEQYF. DNA of the CDR3: TGTGCCAGCAGTTCGCCGGGACTAGCGGGAGAGCAGTACTTC.

There are a few counts of this clonotype. The rearrangement links TRBV2 to TRBJ2-5; 7 nucleotides match TRBD1. The V gene end was trimmed by 0 bases and the J gene end by 1 base; junction bases not matched to a gene: 5. The CDR3 consists of 16 residues. Germline assignment: CDR1 SNHLY and CDR2 FYNNEI. As DNA, the CDR3 is TGTGCCAGCAGTGAAGCGCTTCGGACAGGCCAAGAGACCCAGTACTTC. Its protein is CASSEALRTGQETQYF. Full variable domain (outside the CDR3, taken from reference TRBV2 and TRBJ2-5): EPEVTQTPSHQVTQMGQEVILRCVPISNHLYFYWYRQILGQKVEFLVSFYNNEISEKSEIFDDQFSVERPDGSNFTLKIRSTKLEDSAMYFCASSEALRTGQETQYFGPGTRLLVL.

The chain has TRBV7-9 and TRBJ2-5; D remains ambiguous. Trimming shortened V by 7 bases and J by 9 bases, and 18 bases separated the two germline ends. CDR1 is SEHNR and CDR2 is FQNEAQ in the germline V gene (reference sequence). The CDR3 loop spans 13 amino acids. The CDR3 protein is CASIDPLDGAQYF. CDR3 nucleotides: TGTGCCAGCATAGACCCCCTCGATGGGGCCCAGTACTTC.

J is TRBJ2-4 and V is TRBV28; D ambiguous. The end of the DNA aligns better with TRBJ2-7, so the J call may be wrong. Per germline, CDR1 MDHEN and CDR2 SYDVKM. This CDR3 contains 16 residues. The CDR3 here is CASSLRWSASTYEQYF. CDR3 bases: TGTGCCAGCAGCCTTCGCTGGAGCGCTTCCACCTACGAGCAGTACTTC.

V gene TRBV12-3 or TRBV12-4 combines with J gene TRBJ1-4; D remains unclear. The CDR3 runs 14 residues. Trimming removed 7 bases at V and 8 bases at J, with 17 bases between. The CDR3 spells CASTLDHDGEKLFF. Written as DNA, the CDR3 is TGTGCCAGCACCCTAGACCATGACGGCGAAAAACTGTTTTTT.

This chain uses TRBV7-2 with TRBJ1-1; D gene unclear. The V end lost 1 base, the J end lost 8 bases, and 11 bases lay between the germline ends. The CDR3 has 13 amino acids. Per germline, CDR1 SGHTA and CDR2 FQGNSA. This CDR3 reads CASSLVTTIEAFF. The CDR3, as DNA: TGTGCCAGCAGCTTAGTCACGACCATCGAAGCTTTCTTT.

This clonotype was picked up a small number of times. The rearrangement links TRBV30 to TRBJ2-6, with D tentatively TRBD2 (6 bases). CDR1 is GTSNPN and CDR2 is SVGIG in the germline V gene (reference sequence). This CDR3 has 13 amino acids. Trimming took 8 bases from V and 1 from J, leaving 9 bases between them. Written as DNA, the CDR3 is TGTGCCGGGGGGATTTCTGGGGCCAACGTCCTGACTTTC. Residues: CAGGISGANVLTF. Based on the CDR3 plus reference TRBV30 and TRBJ2-6, the full variable domain is SQTIHQWPATLVQPVGSPLSLECTVEGTSNPNLYWYRQAAGRGLQLLFYSVGIGQISSEVPQNLSASRPQDRQFILSSKKLLLSDSGFYLCAGGISGANVLTFGAGSRLTVL.

The V gene is TRBV10-3, the J gene TRBJ1-1, with D perhaps TRBD1 (5 bases). Trimming removed 4 bases from V and 1 base from J, with 13 bases in between. The CDR3 sequence is 15 residues long. Per the germline V gene, CDR1 is ENHRY and CDR2 is SYGVKD. CDR3 residues: CAISGSGGRNTEAFF. In DNA form, the CDR3 reads TGTGCCATCAGTGGGTCTGGGGGTAGGAACACTGAAGCTTTCTTT.

As to this clonotype: A much larger clone lies a single base off, so this may be a read error. The chain is built from TRBV13 and TRBJ2-5; D might be TRBD2 (7 bases). V lost 11 bases and J 11 bases, leaving 30 bases between the germline ends. CDR1 is PRHDT and CDR2 is FYEKMQ in the germline V gene (reference sequence). The CDR3 spans 15 residues. As DNA, the CDR3 is TGTGCCTGCTCTACGGGGGGCCTCAATTCGGGTGAGCAGTACTTC. Its protein product is CACSTGGLNSGEQYF. The variable domain in full, with the rest retrieved from reference TRBV13 and TRBJ2-5, is AAGVIQSPRHLIKEKRETATLKCYPIPRHDTVYWYQQGPGQDPQFLISFYEKMQSDKGSIPDRFSAQQFSDYHSELNMSSLELGDSALYFCACSTGGLNSGEQYFGPGTRLLVL.

In its sample, this clonotype was seen a few times. The V call is TRBV3-1, the J call TRBJ2-7, with TRBD2 matching over 9 bases. The CDR3 runs 15 residues. V lost 0 bases and J lost 3; bases outside the gene matches: 3. Germline lookup yields CDR1 LGHDT and CDR2 YNNKEL (reference sequence). The CDR3 nucleotides read TGTGCCAGCAGCCAAGATCAAGCGGGAGGCTACGAGCAGTACTTC. Translating it yields CASSQDQAGGYEQYF.

This clonotype was seen a handful of times. The chain recombines TRBV20-1 with TRBJ2-6; 8 bases are a match to TRBD2. CDR1 and CDR2 from the germline V gene are DFQATT and SNEGSKA (reference sequence). The ends lost 0 bases at V and 0 bases at J; junction bases unmatched: 4. The CDR3 runs to 17 residues. CDR3: CSARDREGSSGANVLTF. The CDR3 region has the DNA TGCAGTGCTAGAGATCGGGAGGGGAGCTCTGGGGCCAACGTCCTGACTTTC.